This T cell receptor beta chain is drawn from a study of blood T cells in healthy people across ages. Study-wide results and limits: The study regarded diversity estimates from one million T cells as underestimates. Long-lived donors carried more naive CD4+ cells and greater diversity than aged donors.

In regard to this clonotype: Its target is not known.

Using a J-beta primer mix together with a sample-barcoded 5' primer, a second PCR was run for roughly 6 to 11 cycles. One entry per CDR3 protein results from TCRdb running MiXCR on the 5' RACE reads. The table lists roughly 1,700,000 distinct CDR3 sequences, about 30% of them singletons. The CDR3 is 14 amino acids. V was cut by 0 bases and J by 9 bases, with 12 bases left in between. The V gene's germline CDR1 is DFQATT and CDR2 SNEGSKA (reference sequence). This sequence was found in a woman younger than 45 in good health. Sequences were obtained from blood. The rearrangement links TRBV20-1 to TRBJ1-6; tentative D call: TRBD1 (6 bases). The DNA for the CDR3 is TGCAGTGCTAGAGAACACAGGGATGGTTCACCCCTCCACTTT. Its translation: CSAREHRDGSPLHF.